This entry describes one T cell receptor (beta chain). TCRdb's table, derived via immunoSEQ multiplex PCR, lists solely in-frame clones and lacks some. This sample carries around 230,000 clones, about 82% of them seen once, and the ten largest clones take 4.5% to 5.5%. Patients from Seattle were sampled longitudinally, starting during active infection. The CDR3 loop spans 15 amino acids. Deletions cut 0 bases from V and 2 bases from J, with 11 bases between. Germline values: CDR1 SEHNR, CDR2 FQNEAQ (reference sequence). The record originates from a study of blood T cell repertoires in COVID-19. This sequence originates from a man aged 50 to 60 with COVID-19, enrolled during active disease. The sequenced material came from peripheral blood. J is TRBJ2-7 and V is TRBV7-9, with D possibly being TRBD2 (6 bases). The CDR3 loop reads CASSLAGGSPYEQYF. CDR3 coding DNA: TGTGCCAGCAGCTTAGCGGGGGGATCACCCTACGAGCAGTACTTC.